The 22 T cell receptor beta chains given below trace back to one sample, sequenced in a study of neurological immune-mediated disorders. One entry per CDR3 protein, called by TCRdb with MiXCR from the 5' RACE reads. In the table there are about 120,000 distinct CDR3 sequences, more than 2.5% of which are singletons. Sequencing was performed on PBMCs. These receptors were taken from a woman in her thirties with multiple sclerosis.

In this sample, this clonotype turned up many times. V usage is TRBV20-1 and J usage is TRBJ2-3, with TRBD2 matching 10 bases. This CDR3 region has 16 residues. Looked up from germline, CDR1 is DFQATT and CDR2 is SNEGSKA (reference sequence). V was clipped by 6 bases and J by 1 base; unmatched bases: 10. CDR3 bases: TGCAGTGCCGAACGACGACTAGCGGGCCGCACAGATACGCAGTATTTT. Its translation: CSAERRLAGRTDTQYF.

The table lists this clonotype with many counts. The chain carries TRBV5-1 and TRBJ1-4; 9 positions agree with TRBD1. Germline V gene lookup returns CDR1 SGHRS and CDR2 YFSETQ. The CDR3 runs 14 residues. V shed 3 bases and J 10 bases; nucleotides not matched to a gene: 7. CDR3 nucleotides: TGCGCCAGCAGCTCGAGACAGGGGGACGTAAAACTGTTTTTT. This codes for CASSSRQGDVKLFF.

This clonotype was counted between two and nine times. A much larger clone differs by one base, so this may be a read error. This chain uses TRBV6-5 with TRBJ2-5; 7 positions agree with TRBD1. V shed 8 bases and J 5 bases; nucleotides not matched to a gene: 11. The CDR3 contains 14 residues. CDR1 and CDR2 (germline): MNHEY, SVGAGI. CDR3 coding DNA: TGTGCCAGCTTCCAGAGGACAGGCTGGGAGACCCAGTACTTC. Translating gives CASFQRTGWETQYF.

This clonotype was found many times. The chain employs TRBV7-2 and TRBJ2-1; possibly TRBD2 for D (6 bases). Trimming left V 5 bases short and J 4 bases short, with 18 bases between. CDR1 and CDR2 from the germline V gene are SGHTA and FQGNSA. The CDR3 consists of 16 residues. CDR3 sequence (DNA): TGTGCCAGCAGCCTCCAGAAAAGCGGGTGGTACAATGAGCAGTTCTTC. Protein sequence: CASSLQKSGWYNEQFF.

Many counts were recorded for this clonotype. The V and J genes are TRBV14 and TRBJ2-2, with 8 bases matching TRBD2. Germline V gene data show CDR1 as SGHDN and CDR2 as FVKESK. The V and J ends lost 1 base and 4 bases, in that order; junction bases with no gene match: 5. The CDR3 has 16 residues. The CDR3, as DNA: TGTGCCAGCAGCCAAGCCAGCGGGAGAGGCACCGGGGAGCTGTTTTTT. The encoded protein is CASSQASGRGTGELFF.

The sample holds many counts of this clonotype. CDR3 DNA sequence: TGCAGCGTTGAACGGCATAGGGGCTACAATGAGCAGTTCTTC. Translating gives CSVERHRGYNEQFF. The V gene is TRBV29-1, the J gene TRBJ2-1; the D gene is possibly TRBD1 (5 bases). With 2 bases removed from V and 3 bases from J, the gap between germline ends came to 11 bases. Germline-derived CDR1 and CDR2 are SQVTM and ANQGSEA. The CDR3 is made up of 14 amino acids.

In this sample, this clonotype turned up many times. The rearrangement uses TRBV18 and TRBJ1-2; the D gene is possibly TRBD1 (6 bases). Germline assignment: CDR1 KGHSH and CDR2 LQKENI. The CDR3 runs to 15 residues. Trimming shortened V by 1 base and J by 7 bases, and 16 bases separated the two germline ends. The CDR3 sequence: CASSPQTTDRSGYTF. CDR3 DNA: TGTGCCAGCTCACCACAAACAACCGACAGGTCTGGCTACACCTTC.

There are many counts of this clonotype. V usage is TRBV5-1 and J usage is TRBJ2-1; D may correspond to TRBD1 or TRBD2 (5 bases each). From germline, CDR1 is SGHRS and CDR2 YFSETQ. V shed 4 bases and J shed 8 bases, with 16 bases lying between them. The CDR3 contains 14 residues. CDR3 DNA sequence: TGCGCCAGCAGCCCTTACGGGGCAGGCGATGAGCAGTTCTTC. It translates to CASSPYGAGDEQFF.

This clonotype has ten or more counts. The chain is built from TRBV20-1 and TRBJ2-3; D ambiguous. V was trimmed by 3 bases and J by 6 bases, leaving 7 bases between them. The CDR3 is 11 amino acids. Germline-derived CDR1 and CDR2 are DFQATT and SNEGSKA (reference sequence). DNA of the CDR3: TGCAGTGCTAGTTGGTTGGATACGCAGTATTTT. It encodes CSASWLDTQYF.

This clonotype has ten or more counts. The chain carries TRBV29-1 and TRBJ2-7; 9 bases align to TRBD1. J was trimmed by 0 bases and V by 7 bases; bases with no gene match: 4. The CDR3 contains 13 residues. CDR1 and CDR2 from the germline V gene are SQVTM and ANQGSEA. The DNA of the CDR3 is TGCAGCGGGGGACAGGGTAGCTCCTACGAGCAGTACTTC. Translated: CSGGQGSSYEQYF.

Ten or more counts support this clonotype. This chain's CDR3 is CASSSPRGTYTDTQYF. CDR3 nucleotide sequence: TGTGCCAGCAGCAGCCCGAGAGGCACCTACACAGATACGCAGTATTTT. The chain carries TRBV5-5 and TRBJ2-3, with D unclear. The CDR3 has 16 residues. V gave up 4 bases and J gave up 2 bases, with 17 bases separating them. Germline V lookup: CDR1 SGHKS, CDR2 YYEKEE (reference sequence).

At least ten counts were recorded for this clonotype. The rearrangement links TRBV6-6 to TRBJ2-2; TRBD1 agrees at 9 bases. The CDR3 has 14 residues. Germline loops: CDR1 MNHNY, CDR2 SVGAGI (reference sequence). V shed 6 bases, J shed 7 bases, and the junction held 6 bases outside the gene matches. The CDR3 is CASSETGGYGELFF. DNA for the CDR3: TGTGCCAGCAGCGAGACAGGGGGGTACGGGGAGCTGTTTTTT.

Many counts were recorded for this clonotype. This chain connects TRBV5-1 to TRBJ2-3, with a weak D call TRBD1 (5 bases). The CDR3 loop spans 15 amino acids. The V gene's germline CDR1 is SGHRS and CDR2 YFSETQ. With 6 bases removed from V and 3 bases from J, the gap between germline ends came to 17 bases. The CDR3 bases are TGCGCCAGCAAGGGGTTAGGGTCCGCAACAGATACGCAGTATTTT. It translates to CASKGLGSATDTQYF.

This clonotype was seen repeatedly, ten times or more. The V call is TRBV15, the J call TRBJ1-5, with 12 bases identical to TRBD1. J lost 4 bases, V lost 5 bases, and 6 bases had no gene match. Germline V gene lookup returns CDR1 LNHNV and CDR2 YYDKDF (reference sequence). The CDR3 is 16 residues long. Here the CDR3 DNA reads TGTGCCACCAGCGTCCGGGACAGGGGGCAGAATCAGCCCCAGCATTTT. It codes for CATSVRDRGQNQPQHF.

This clonotype was seen at least ten times. The chain uses TRBV7-2 and TRBJ1-1; D gene ambiguous. The CDR3 contains 13 residues. Between the trimmed V and J ends, which lost 2 bases and 11 bases, there was a span of 15 bases. CDR1 SGHTA and CDR2 FQGNSA come from the germline V gene. Here the CDR3 reads CASSLQLLHGAFF. CDR3 DNA sequence: TGTGCCAGCAGCTTACAGCTTCTCCACGGGGCTTTCTTT.

This clonotype appeared many times. The CDR3 sequence: CASRQAGGPGDTQYF. The CDR3 region has the DNA TGTGCCAGCAGACAAGCGGGGGGGCCTGGGGATACGCAGTATTTT. The rearrangement uses TRBV6-2 or TRBV6-3 and TRBJ2-3, with 10 bases lining up with TRBD2. The CDR3 loop spans 15 amino acids. Per germline, CDR1 MNHEY and CDR2 SVGEGT. V lost 6 bases and J lost 6; bases outside the gene matches: 9.

This chain joins TRBV6-2 or TRBV6-3 and TRBJ2-1; no clear D gene. The CDR3 consists of 16 residues. Germline CDR1 and CDR2: MNHEY and SVGEGT. The ends were cut back, 6 bases at V and 0 bases at J, with 15 bases in the middle. DNA of the CDR3: TGTGCCAGCAGCAACTTCGGGCGGACCTCCTACAATGAGCAGTTCTTC. The encoded protein is CASSNFGRTSYNEQFF.

This clonotype has ten or more counts. This rearrangement joins TRBV4-1 to TRBJ2-7, with D unclear. The CDR3 is 14 residues long. In germline, CDR1 is MGHRA, CDR2 YSYEKL. Trimming took 1 base from V and 2 from J, leaving 9 bases between them. The CDR3 loop is CASSQVGIPYEQYF. Written as DNA, the CDR3 is TGCGCCAGCAGCCAAGTAGGGATTCCCTACGAGCAGTACTTC.

This clonotype was counted ten times or more. The CDR3 protein is CASSPRDWLPTDEQFF. Here the CDR3 DNA reads TGCGCCAGCAGTCCCAGGGACTGGCTCCCTACAGATGAGCAGTTCTTC. V and J are TRBV10-1 and TRBJ2-1; D may be TRBD2 (6 bases). The V end lost 5 bases, the J end lost 8 bases, and 22 bases lay between the germline ends. CDR3 size: 16 residues. Germline CDR1 and CDR2: WNHNN and SYGVQD (reference sequence).

This clonotype came up many times. The gene calls are TRBV12-5 and TRBJ2-1; 8 bases line up with TRBD1. Germline lookup yields CDR1 LGHNT and CDR2 FRNRAP. The CDR3 is 14 residues long. The CDR3 spells CATGGSGVNNEQFF. The CDR3 bases are TGTGCCACAGGGGGTTCCGGGGTTAACAATGAGCAGTTCTTC.

Ten or more counts support this clonotype. This chain links TRBV4-3 with TRBJ1-2, with D unclear. The CDR3 runs to 12 residues. The V gene lost 3 bases and the J gene lost 6 bases, with 8 bases spanning the gap. The germline gives CDR1 LGHNA, CDR2 YSLEER. The CDR3 here is CASSQDGDGYTF. As DNA, the CDR3 is TGCGCCAGCAGCCAGGACGGGGATGGCTACACCTTC.

This clonotype was seen many times. The chain couples TRBV29-1 to TRBJ2-7; TRBD1 aligns across 8 bases. The CDR3 extends over 15 amino acids. Losses at the gene ends were 0 bases for V and 1 base for J; bases not matched to a gene: 5. Per the germline V gene, CDR1 is SQVTM and CDR2 is ANQGSEA. The CDR3, as DNA: TGCAGCGTTGAAGAACCGGGACAGGAGTCCTACGAGCAGTACTTC. Translation gives CSVEEPGQESYEQYF.